Following are 18 T cell receptor beta chains from one sample sequenced in a study of blood T cell repertoires in COVID-19. The assay was immunoSEQ multiplex PCR, and TCRdb's table has in-frame clones only and misses some. The data show over 100,000 clones, with roughly 85% seen just once and under 13% held by the top ten. The specimen sequenced was peripheral blood. The receptors here all came from a man aged 80 or over with acute or convalescent COVID-19.

This clone is a singleton in its sample. The genes are TRBV5-6 and TRBJ1-2; D may be TRBD1 (6 bases). In germline, CDR1 is SGHDT, CDR2 YYEEEE. Trimming left V 0 bases short and J 10 bases short, with 13 bases between. The CDR3 runs 13 residues. CDR3 in amino acids: CASSLGQEIHYTF. The CDR3 DNA reads TGTGCCAGCAGCTTGGGACAGGAGATACACTACACCTTC. The entire variable domain, with the rest obtained from reference TRBV5-6 and TRBJ1-2, is as follows: DAGVTQSPTHLIKTRGQQVTLRCSPKSGHDTVSWYQQALGQGPQFIFQYYEEEERQRGNFPDRFSGHQFPNYSSELNVNALLLGDSALYLCASSLGQEIHYTFGSGTRLTVV.

V is TRBV19 and J is TRBJ2-3, with D unclear. The length of the CDR3 is 15 residues. The V end lost 2 bases, the J end lost 0 bases, and 9 bases lay between the germline ends. Germline V gene data show CDR1 as LNHDA and CDR2 as SQIVND (reference sequence). The CDR3 loop is CASSITGGSTDTQYF. The CDR3 coding sequence is TGTGCCAGTAGTATAACCGGCGGTAGCACAGATACGCAGTATTTT.

The CDR3 DNA reads TGTGCCAGCACCCTCAGGGATCCTGGGGAGCTGTTTTTT. It codes for CASTLRDPGELFF. V usage is TRBV9 and J usage is TRBJ2-2; possibly TRBD1 for D (5 bases). The germline V gene encodes CDR1 SGDLS and CDR2 YYNGEE. The CDR3 has 13 residues. Trimming cost V 6 bases and J 8 bases, with 14 bases left between them.

Of note for this clone: At one of its ends the junction is not consistent with the germline gene, which may arise from a read error. The rearrangement links TRBV27 to TRBJ2-7, with 7 bases identical to TRBD1. The CDR3 is 12 amino acids. Per the germline V gene, CDR1 is MNHEY and CDR2 is SMNVEV (reference sequence). CDR3 residues: CASSSEPGQSFF. The CDR3 DNA sequence: TGTGCCAGCAGTTCGGAACCGGGACAGAGCTTCTTC.

The V call is TRBV5-1, the J call TRBJ1-1, with D maybe TRBD1 (5 bases). CDR3 length: 12 amino acids. Germline V gene lookup returns CDR1 SGHRS and CDR2 YFSETQ. The ends were cut back, 3 bases at V and 9 bases at J, with 12 bases in the middle. The CDR3 loop is CASSSAGEQAFF. Written as DNA, the CDR3 is TGCGCCAGCAGCTCCGCGGGGGAGCAAGCTTTCTTT.

This chain uses TRBV7-9 with TRBJ2-7, with D perhaps matching TRBD1 (5 bases). Germline assignment: CDR1 SEHNR and CDR2 FQNEAQ (reference sequence). The V and J ends lost 5 bases and 5 bases respectively, with 10 bases between them. The CDR3 has 12 amino acids. CDR3 nucleotides: TGTGCCAGCAGCCGCGACAGCGACGAGCAGTACTTC. It is translated as CASSRDSDEQYF.

This clone showed up just once. J is TRBJ1-6 and V is TRBV6-5; D is undetermined. V dropped 7 bases and J dropped 7 bases, with 8 bases sitting between them. Germline assignment: CDR1 MNHEY and CDR2 SVGAGI. This CDR3 has 12 residues. The CDR3 loop reads CASTHTNSPLHF. The CDR3 bases are TGTGCCAGCACTCATACAAATTCACCCCTCCACTTT.

The chain carries TRBV6-5 and TRBJ2-7, with TRBD2 matching over 7 bases. V lost 0 bases, J lost 4 bases, and 9 bases stayed unmatched. The V gene's germline CDR1 is MNHEY and CDR2 SVGAGI. The CDR3 has 16 residues. This CDR3 reads CASSYSSGGSTYEQYF. DNA of the CDR3: TGTGCCAGCAGTTACTCGAGTGGCGGGAGTACGTACGAGCAGTACTTC.

The J gene is TRBJ1-5, the V gene TRBV28; no definite D call. The CDR3 runs 14 residues. Trimming shortened V by 5 bases and J by 5 bases, and 13 bases separated the two germline ends. From germline, CDR1 is MDHEN and CDR2 SYDVKM. The CDR3 loop is CASSPHGVHQPQHF. CDR3 nucleotide sequence: TGTGCCAGCAGTCCTCACGGGGTGCATCAGCCCCAGCATTTT.

The CDR3 here is CASSQDPNREGEQFF. The CDR3 DNA sequence: TGTGCCAGCAGCCAAGATCCCAATAGGGAGGGTGAGCAGTTCTTC. The chain is built from TRBV3-1 (or the pseudogene TRBV3-2) and TRBJ2-1, with 7 bases identical to TRBD2. With 0 bases clipped from V and 9 bases from J, the junction kept 8 bases outside the gene matches. The CDR3 has 15 residues. Germline CDR1 reads LGHDT; CDR2 reads YNNKEL (reference sequence).

This clone was seen a handful of times. The chain couples TRBV4-1 to TRBJ1-4, with 7 bases aligning to TRBD1. J lost 3 bases, V lost 4 bases, and 5 bases had no gene match. The CDR3 consists of 15 residues. Germline-derived CDR1 and CDR2 are MGHRA and YSYEKL. This CDR3 reads CASSREGAANEKLFF. The DNA of the CDR3 is TGCGCCAGCAGCCGCGAGGGGGCCGCTAATGAAAAACTGTTTTTT.

V gene TRBV11-2 combines with J gene TRBJ2-7; TRBD1 aligns across 8 bases. Germline loops: CDR1 SGHAT, CDR2 FQNNGV. The CDR3 is 16 residues long. The ends lost 5 bases at V and 2 bases at J; junction bases unmatched: 11. Here the CDR3 reads CASSGGPGTGAYEQYF. CDR3 DNA: TGTGCCAGCAGCGGGGGACCCGGGACAGGCGCCTACGAGCAGTACTTC.

The table lists this clone with a count of one. The chain joins TRBV6-1 to TRBJ1-5; D not certain. The germline V gene has CDR1 MNHNS and CDR2 SASEGT. This CDR3 has 18 residues. The V gene lost 1 base and the J gene lost 4 bases, with 20 bases spanning the gap. CDR3 DNA: TGTGCCAGCAGTGAAGTAGGTGCGCAGACATCGTTAAATCAGCCCCAGCATTTT. As protein: CASSEVGAQTSLNQPQHF.

The rearrangement uses TRBV9 and TRBJ2-5; D is ambiguous. Per germline, CDR1 SGDLS and CDR2 YYNGEE. There are 14 residues in the CDR3. V lost 0 bases, J lost 5 bases, and 11 bases lay in between. CDR3 coding DNA: TGTGCCAGCAGCGTAGACGCCCTCCGGGAGACCCAGTACTTC. It codes for CASSVDALRETQYF.

The chain employs TRBV4-3 and TRBJ1-6; 10 bases map to TRBD1. Germline V gene lookup returns CDR1 LGHNA and CDR2 YSLEER. The CDR3 runs 15 residues. The junction had 3 bases not matched to a gene; V was cut back by 0 bases and J by 10 bases. The CDR3 DNA is TGCGCCAGCAGCCAAGAGGGGACAGGGGTCTCACCCCTCCACTTT. It yields the protein CASSQEGTGVSPLHF.

The chain has TRBV20-1 and TRBJ1-5; D is unclear. This CDR3 is 12 amino acids long. Trimming took off 3 bases at V and 6 bases at J, with 9 bases between the two ends. The germline V gene has CDR1 DFQATT and CDR2 SNEGSKA (reference sequence). The CDR3 coding sequence is TGCAGTGCTAGTGATCGGGGTCAGCCCCAGCATTTT. This sequence encodes CSASDRGQPQHF.

V gene TRBV4-2 combines with J gene TRBJ2-1, with 7 bases matching TRBD2. Germline CDR1 is LGHNA and CDR2 is YNFKEQ. The CDR3 sequence is 16 residues long. With 1 base clipped from V and 5 bases from J, the junction kept 8 bases outside the gene matches. The CDR3: CASSQVTGRGDNEQFF. CDR3 in DNA: TGTGCCAGCAGCCAAGTTACGGGCCGGGGGGACAATGAGCAGTTCTTC.

This rearrangement joins TRBV3-1 (or the pseudogene TRBV3-2) to TRBJ1-2; a weak D match, TRBD1 (6 bases). Deletions cut 1 base from V and 7 bases from J, with 13 bases between. The CDR3 runs 14 residues. In germline, CDR1 is LGHDT, CDR2 YNNKEL (reference sequence). In nucleotides, the CDR3 is TGTGCCAGCAGCCAAGCGGGCAGGGGTGGTGGCTACACCTTC. The encoded protein is CASSQAGRGGGYTF.